A single sample gave rise to the 20 T cell receptor beta chains below, sequenced in a study of cytomegalovirus exposure and HLA in healthy donors. With 60 Vbeta and 13 Jbeta primers, the PCR was carried out. Only in-frame clones appear in the TCRdb table, and some are missing; sequencing was by immunoSEQ multiplex PCR. This table holds roughly 170,000 clones, roughly four fifths found once. What was sequenced was PBMCs. These receptors were obtained from a female donor in good health and CMV-seronegative.

The chain employs TRBV30 and TRBJ1-1; a weak D match, TRBD1 (5 bases). The germline V and J ends were trimmed by 2 bases and 3 bases, with 13 bases remaining between them. This CDR3 comprises 14 residues. CDR1 is GTSNPN and CDR2 is SVGIG in the germline V gene (reference sequence). The CDR3 DNA is TGTGCCTGGAGTCTCCCTCGGGGGTACACTGAAGCTTTCTTT. Translating it yields CAWSLPRGYTEAFF. The full variable domain, with the rest looked up from reference TRBV30 and TRBJ1-1, is SQTIHQWPATLVQPVGSPLSLECTVEGTSNPNLYWYRQAAGRGLQLLFYSVGIGQISSEVPQNLSASRPQDRQFILSSKKLLLSDSGFYLCAWSLPRGYTEAFFGQGTRLTVV.

The count of this clone is one. The V and J genes are TRBV27 and TRBJ1-6, with a weak D call TRBD1 (5 bases). The CDR3 totals 15 residues. V lost 3 bases and J lost 14, with 20 bases in between. Germline lookup yields CDR1 MNHEY and CDR2 SMNVEV (reference sequence). The CDR3: CASSLGRGFSGALHF. The CDR3 DNA reads TGTGCCAGCAGTTTGGGGAGGGGATTTTCCGGGGCCCTCCACTTT.

The rearrangement uses TRBV5-1 and TRBJ1-6; no reliable D call. The CDR3 is 18 residues long. Trimming stripped 3 bases from V and 2 bases from J, with 18 bases between. Germline CDR1 SGHRS, CDR2 YFSETQ. For the CDR3, the DNA is TGCGCCAGCAGCTCGGGAGTAGGGCAGACGACCTATAATTCACCCCTCCACTTT. Protein sequence: CASSSGVGQTTYNSPLHF.

Turning to this clone: A read error may produce the germline difference seen at one junction end. The rearrangement joins TRBV27 to TRBJ2-4, with D perhaps TRBD1 (6 bases). The CDR3 spans 17 residues. Germline-derived CDR1 and CDR2 are MNHEY and SMNVEV (reference sequence). CDR3 sequence: CASSSNRVSWGKNSQYF. CDR3 coding DNA: TGTGCCAGCAGTTCCAACAGGGTCTCATGGGGCAAAAACAGTCAGTACTTC.

This clone was seen a single time. V gene TRBV2 combines with J gene TRBJ2-5; a weak D match, TRBD1 (5 bases). From germline, CDR1 is SNHLY and CDR2 FYNNEI. V gave up 8 bases and J gave up 2 bases, with 9 bases separating them. The CDR3 has 12 residues. The CDR3 protein is CASEQAQETQYF. The CDR3 region has the DNA TGTGCCAGCGAACAGGCACAAGAGACCCAGTACTTC. Full variable domain (outside the CDR3, taken from reference TRBV2 and TRBJ2-5): EPEVTQTPSHQVTQMGQEVILRCVPISNHLYFYWYRQILGQKVEFLVSFYNNEISEKSEIFDDQFSVERPDGSNFTLKIRSTKLEDSAMYFCASEQAQETQYFGPGTRLLVL.

The chain is built from TRBV10-3 and TRBJ2-7; TRBD2 is a possible D gene (6 bases). The germline gives CDR1 ENHRY, CDR2 SYGVKD. The CDR3 loop spans 17 amino acids. V dropped 6 bases and J dropped 7 bases, with 28 bases sitting between them. The CDR3 here is CAIRNTRGDFGLAEQYF. As DNA, the CDR3 is TGTGCCATCAGGAATACTCGTGGGGACTTCGGCCTAGCGGAGCAGTACTTC.

The rearrangement links TRBV6-5 to TRBJ1-2; 9 bases are a match to TRBD1. Germline V CDR1 and CDR2: MNHEY, SVGAGI. V was pared by 6 bases and J by 4 bases, with 6 bases of the junction left unmatched. The CDR3 is made up of 14 amino acids. The CDR3 DNA follows: TGTGCCAGCAGCACGGGACAGGGCCTCTATGGCTACACCTTC. Its translation is CASSTGQGLYGYTF.

The chain employs TRBV5-1 and TRBJ2-7; maybe TRBD2 (6 bases). V was shortened by 1 base and J by 7 bases, with 15 bases between the two germline ends. Germline loops: CDR1 SGHRS, CDR2 YFSETQ. This CDR3 has 14 amino acids. CDR3 in amino acids: CASSLNSGVGEQYF. In DNA, the CDR3 is TGCGCCAGCAGCTTGAACTCGGGGGTTGGGGAGCAGTACTTC.

The V call is TRBV5-8, the J call TRBJ2-5; D is possibly TRBD2 (6 bases). This CDR3 comprises 16 residues. V lost 3 bases and J lost 5, with 20 bases in between. Germline V lookup: CDR1 SGHTS, CDR2 YDEGEE. CDR3 in DNA: TGTGCCAGCAGCTCTCCACGGGGGAGCCTTGGGGAGACCCAGTACTTC. The encoded protein is CASSSPRGSLGETQYF.

The genes are TRBV29-1 and TRBJ2-1; D is possibly TRBD2 (6 bases). Trimming shortened V by 4 bases and J by 8 bases, and 15 bases separated the two germline ends. Germline CDR1 SQVTM, CDR2 ANQGSEA. CDR3 size: 13 residues. The CDR3 bases are TGCAGCGTTGCGCGGGACCTGGGTGATGAGCAGTTCTTC. It specifies CSVARDLGDEQFF.

The chain combines TRBV7-9 with TRBJ1-1, with no clear D. The germline gives CDR1 SEHNR, CDR2 FQNEAQ (reference sequence). The CDR3 runs 15 residues. Trimming removed 1 base at V and 0 bases at J, with 9 bases between. The CDR3 region is CASSLGSPMNTEAFF. The CDR3 DNA reads TGTGCCAGCAGCTTAGGGAGTCCCATGAACACTGAAGCTTTCTTT.

The DNA of the CDR3 is TGTGCCAGCTCACAGGACGGTAGGGGCACTGAAGCTTTCTTT. The encoded protein is CASSQDGRGTEAFF. The chain recombines TRBV18 with TRBJ1-1; possible D gene TRBD1, 5 bases. V dropped 4 bases and J dropped 4 bases, with 13 bases sitting between them. Germline V CDR1 and CDR2: KGHSH, LQKENI. The CDR3 has 14 amino acids.

The chain carries TRBV4-3 and TRBJ2-2; no firm D call. CDR1 and CDR2 from the germline V gene are LGHNA and YSLEER. V lost 0 bases and J 2 bases, leaving 10 bases between the germline ends. This CDR3 contains 16 residues. The CDR3 nucleotides are TGCGCCAGCAGCCAAGATTTGACACTTAACACCGGGGAGCTGTTTTTT. Translating it yields CASSQDLTLNTGELFF.

The gene calls are TRBV6-1 and TRBJ2-7; 11 bases align to TRBD1. Germline V gives CDR1 MNHNS, CDR2 SASEGT. V lost 3 bases, J lost 5 bases, and 9 bases stayed unmatched. CDR3 length equals 16 residues. The CDR3 nucleotides read TGTGCCAGCAGTGACTTATCCGGGACAGGGGGGCACGAGCAGTACTTC. Protein: CASSDLSGTGGHEQYF.

The rearrangement links TRBV5-4 to TRBJ2-3, with TRBD2 matching over 15 bases. CDR3 size: 18 residues. After removal of 2 bases from V and 5 bases from J, the junction contained 9 bases not matched to a gene. Germline lookup yields CDR1 SGHNT and CDR2 YYREEE (reference sequence). Written as DNA, the CDR3 is TGTGCCAGCAGCTTCGGACTAGCGGGAGGGGGAAGAGGAGATACGCAGTATTTT. Its protein is CASSFGLAGGGRGDTQYF.

The chain links TRBV28 to TRBJ2-6; D call uncertain. V shed 3 bases and J shed 0 bases, with 9 bases lying between them. The CDR3 runs to 16 residues. The germline gives CDR1 MDHEN, CDR2 SYDVKM. The CDR3 loop reads CASSFYRYSGANVLTF. The CDR3 DNA reads TGTGCCAGCAGTTTCTACCGCTACTCTGGGGCCAACGTCCTGACTTTC.

This sequence joins TRBV19 and TRBJ1-5; 9 bases align to TRBD1. J was trimmed by 1 base and V by 5 bases; bases with no gene match: 6. The germline gives CDR1 LNHDA, CDR2 SQIVND (reference sequence). The CDR3 is made up of 16 amino acids. The CDR3 is CASSALGQGSNQPQHF. The CDR3 DNA follows: TGTGCCAGTAGTGCACTAGGACAGGGGAGCAATCAGCCCCAGCATTTT.

This chain uses TRBV13 with TRBJ2-3, with D uncertain. The V end lost 4 bases, the J end lost 1 base, and 15 bases lay between the germline ends. The CDR3 has 16 residues. CDR1 and CDR2 (germline): PRHDT, FYEKMQ (reference sequence). The CDR3 coding sequence is TGTGCCAGCAGCTCTAGTGTGGTAGGTGGCACAGATACGCAGTATTTT. Its protein product is CASSSSVVGGTDTQYF.

This clone has more than one count but fewer than ten. CDR3: CASRTSNTGELFF. The CDR3 region has the DNA TGCGCCAGCAGAACTTCTAACACCGGGGAGCTGTTTTTT. This chain links TRBV5-1 with TRBJ2-2; no definite D call. The V end was cut by 5 bases, the J end by 2 bases, with 7 bases between. CDR3 size: 13 residues. Germline V gives CDR1 SGHRS, CDR2 YFSETQ. The full variable domain, rest sourced from reference TRBV5-1 and TRBJ2-2, is KAGVTQTPRYLIKTRGQQVTLSCSPISGHRSVSWYQQTPGQGLQFLFEYFSETQRNKGNFPGRFSGRQFSNSRSEMNVSTLELGDSALYLCASRTSNTGELFFGEGSRLTVL.

This clone showed up just a few times. V is TRBV28 and J is TRBJ2-2, with D maybe TRBD2 (7 bases). The germline V gene encodes CDR1 MDHEN and CDR2 SYDVKM. Trimming pared 5 bases from V and 3 bases from J, leaving 13 bases between. The CDR3 sequence is 15 residues long. The CDR3 sequence is CASSRGGSYTGELFF. In DNA form, the CDR3 reads TGTGCCAGCAGTAGGGGGGGCTCCTACACCGGGGAGCTGTTTTTT.